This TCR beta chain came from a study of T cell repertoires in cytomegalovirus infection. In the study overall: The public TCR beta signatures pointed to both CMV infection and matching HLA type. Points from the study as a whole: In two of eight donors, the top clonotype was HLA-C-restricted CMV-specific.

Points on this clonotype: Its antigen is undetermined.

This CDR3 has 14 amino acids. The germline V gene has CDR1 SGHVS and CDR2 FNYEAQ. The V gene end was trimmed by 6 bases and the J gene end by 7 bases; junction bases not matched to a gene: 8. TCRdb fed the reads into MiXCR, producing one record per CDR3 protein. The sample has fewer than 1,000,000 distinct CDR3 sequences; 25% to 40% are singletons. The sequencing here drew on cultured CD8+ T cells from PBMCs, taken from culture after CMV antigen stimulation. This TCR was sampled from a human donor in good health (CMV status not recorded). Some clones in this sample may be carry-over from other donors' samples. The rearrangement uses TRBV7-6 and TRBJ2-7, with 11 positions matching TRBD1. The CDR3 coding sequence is TGTGCCAGCAGTCCCGGACAGGGGGCTCAAGAGCAGTACTTC. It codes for CASSPGQGAQEQYF. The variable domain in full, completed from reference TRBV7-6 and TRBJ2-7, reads GAGVSQSPRYKVTKRGQDVALRCDPISGHVSLYWYRQALGQGPEFLTYFNYEAQQDKSGLPNDRFSAERPEGSISTLTIQRTEQRDSAMYRCASSPGQGAQEQYFGPGTRLTVT.